This T cell receptor beta chain appears in the sequencing data of a study of quantifying T cell responses using KT2 cells. For the study at large: TCR alpha and beta constant-region primers primed reverse transcription of RNA.

A single-stranded UMI oligo with SP2 sequence was ligated to cDNA 3' ends. An equimolar mix of RC1.1 and RC1.2 primed the beta chain across TRBC1 and TRBC2. TCRdb reprocessed the UMI-ligation and nested PCR reads via MiXCR and lists one record per CDR3 protein. Of tens of thousands of distinct CDR3 sequences detected, more than 9% appear once; the ten largest clones hold roughly a tenth. Germline values: CDR1 SGHTA, CDR2 FQGNSA. CDR3 length: 13 amino acids. Germline trimming cut 9 bases from V and 3 bases from J; bases unmatched to any gene: 4. The chain joins TRBV7-2 to TRBJ2-2; 7 nucleotides match TRBD2. Sequenced material: PBMCs spiked with cells of the T cell clone KT2. The source of this sequence is a human donor. The CDR3 spells CASKRDHTGELFF. For the CDR3, the DNA is TGTGCCAGTAAGCGGGACCACACCGGGGAGCTGTTTTTT.